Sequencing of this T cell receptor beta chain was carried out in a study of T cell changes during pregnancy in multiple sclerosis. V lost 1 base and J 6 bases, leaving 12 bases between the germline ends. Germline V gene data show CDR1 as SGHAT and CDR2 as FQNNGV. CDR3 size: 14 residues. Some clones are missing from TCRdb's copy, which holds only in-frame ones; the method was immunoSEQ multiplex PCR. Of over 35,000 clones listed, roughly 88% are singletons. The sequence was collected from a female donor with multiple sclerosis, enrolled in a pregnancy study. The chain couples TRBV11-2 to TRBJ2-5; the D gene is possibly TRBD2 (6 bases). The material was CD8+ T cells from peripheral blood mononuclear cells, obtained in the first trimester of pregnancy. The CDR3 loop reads CASSLGAGTKTQYF. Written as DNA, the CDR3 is TGTGCCAGCAGCTTAGGCGCGGGGACGAAGACCCAGTACTTC.